This T cell receptor beta chain stems from a study of monozygotic twins with inflammatory bowel disease. Study results and caveats: The study supported no single strong signal or clonotype linked to IBD.

Germline V gene lookup returns CDR1 SGHTA and CDR2 FQGNSA. This CDR3 has 15 residues. Comments on this clonotype: Its target is unknown.

TCRdb reprocessed the 5' RACE reads; each CDR3 protein has one entry and no DNA is given. The listing contains just over 300,000 distinct CDR3 sequences. The receptor comes from a human donor with ulcerative colitis or Crohn's disease, or a healthy co-twin of an affected twin (not recorded which). Sequenced: blood. V gene TRBV7-2 combines with J gene TRBJ1-2; TCRdb names TRBD1, which stays unverified in the absence of DNA. The CDR3 spells CASSTPTGAIYGYTF.